This TCR beta chain was sequenced for a study of brain T cells in children with intractable seizures. Time point specified: blood from clinic visit 5 months post-surgery; TSC patient then seizure free. Only cases whose brain tissue showed the highest T cell transcript signatures were sequenced. Measured with immunoSEQ multiplex PCR; TCRdb has only the in-frame clones, and not every one. The sample has 300,000 to 400,000 clones, over 85% seen once. Study-wide findings and caveats: HCMV serostatus was not known, and viral specificity came from CDR3 similarity only. Clones missing pre-surgery may reflect undersampling of that blood sample.

This clone came up a few times. Its antigen is unknown. The sequence was obtained from a boy younger than two with tuberous sclerosis and intractable seizures. Specimen: peripheral blood, collected roughly 5 months after surgery.

CDR3 residues: CASSWDRRSIGYTF. The CDR3, as DNA: TGTGCCAGCAGTTGGGACCGCCGATCTATCGGCTACACCTTC. The V and J genes are TRBV27 and TRBJ1-2; TRBD1 might be the D (5 bases). Trimming removed 4 bases from V and 8 bases from J, with 17 bases in between. This CDR3 has 14 residues. The germline gives CDR1 MNHEY, CDR2 SMNVEV (reference sequence).